This passage covers 30 T cell receptor beta chains from one sample sequenced in a study of cytomegalovirus exposure and HLA in healthy donors. The PCR used 60 Vbeta and 13 Jbeta primers. Profiling relied on immunoSEQ multiplex PCR, and the TCRdb table lists in-frame clones only, not all of them. The table lists around 110,000 clones, about two thirds of them singletons, with roughly 2.8% in the top ten. What was sequenced was PBMCs. These receptors came from a female donor in good health and CMV-seronegative.

The gene calls are TRBV10-3 and TRBJ2-1; 10 bases fit TRBD2. CDR3 length equals 16 residues. Germline V gene sequence: CDR1 ENHRY, CDR2 SYGVKD. The trim removed 2 bases at V and 6 bases at J, leaving 7 bases unmatched. CDR3 in DNA: TGTGCCATCAGTGAGAGCGGGAGGGCCGGGTTCAATGAGCAGTTCTTC. It codes for CAISESGRAGFNEQFF.

This clone has a single count. The V call is TRBV21-1, the J call TRBJ2-5; TRBD2 is taken as the D call from the table, unchecked against the DNA. TRBV21-1 corresponds to a pseudogene. The CDR3 sequence is 19 residues long. The CDR3 bases are TGTGCCAGCCGCCGGCCCAGCGGGAGGGCGGGAGGGCACCAAGAGACCCAGTACTTC. Its protein product is CASRRPSGRAGGHQETQYF.

The genes are TRBV2 and TRBJ2-2, with 8 bases fitting TRBD1. Per germline, CDR1 SNHLY and CDR2 FYNNEI. The CDR3 is 14 amino acids. J lost 5 bases, V lost 8 bases, and 7 bases had no gene match. The CDR3 coding sequence is TGTGCCAGCGGCAGGACAGGGAGTACCGGGGAGCTGTTTTTT. Amino acids: CASGRTGSTGELFF.

This clone was seen a handful of times. This chain joins TRBV10-2 and TRBJ2-7; unclear D gene. V lost 2 bases, J lost 6 bases, and 11 bases lay in between. The CDR3 has 13 amino acids. Germline CDR1 and CDR2: WSHSY and SAAADI. The DNA for the CDR3 is TGCGCCAGCAGTGAGGAACGAGCTGGCGAGCAGTACTTC. This gives the protein CASSEERAGEQYF.

The chain is built from TRBV19 and TRBJ1-5; D unresolved. V lost 3 bases and J lost 4, with 13 bases in between. The length of the CDR3 is 15 residues. Germline values: CDR1 LNHDA, CDR2 SQIVND (reference sequence). CDR3 DNA sequence: TGTGCCAGTAGTATTTGGTGGCAGGCAAATCAGCCCCAGCATTTT. It codes for CASSIWWQANQPQHF.

This chain links TRBV7-9 with TRBJ1-5; a weak D match, TRBD1 (5 bases). V was pared by 8 bases and J by 2 bases, with 7 bases between. CDR3 length: 12 amino acids. From germline, CDR1 is SEHNR and CDR2 FQNEAQ (reference sequence). The CDR3 coding sequence is TGTGCCAGCTCAGGGCGCAATCAGCCCCAGCATTTT. Its translation: CASSGRNQPQHF.

On this clone: This sample includes further DNA sequences coding for the same CDR3. The CDR3 here is CASSLDRGSPLHF. Written as DNA, the CDR3 is TGCGCCAGCAGTCTGGACAGGGGTTCACCCCTCCACTTT. The rearrangement links TRBV5-1 to TRBJ1-6; TRBD1 matches 9 bases. J gave up 9 bases and V 5 bases, and 3 bases lay outside the gene matches. This CDR3 spans 13 amino acids. CDR1 and CDR2 from the germline V gene are SGHRS and YFSETQ.

On this clone itself: Relative to the germline gene, one junction end is altered; a read error may explain this. The sample contains more than one DNA sequence encoding this CDR3. V is TRBV5-4 and J is TRBJ1-2; D may be TRBD1 (6 bases). The germline V gene encodes CDR1 SGHNT and CDR2 YYREEE (reference sequence). The CDR3 spans 13 residues. The DNA for the CDR3 is TGTGCCAGCAGGGAGGCAGGGGACTATGGCTATACCTTC. This encodes CASREAGDYGYTF.

The J gene is TRBJ2-1, the V gene TRBV9; D may be TRBD2 (6 bases). The CDR3 length is 14 residues. Germline V CDR1 and CDR2: SGDLS, YYNGEE. V was pared by 3 bases and J by 7 bases, with 14 bases between. CDR3 in DNA: TGTGCCAGCAGCGCTCCGACCGGGGGTAATGAGCAGTTCTTC. Translating it yields CASSAPTGGNEQFF.

The chain couples TRBV7-2 to TRBJ2-2; D is undetermined. CDR1 and CDR2 from the germline V gene are SGHTA and FQGNSA. The V end lost 8 bases, the J end lost 3 bases, and 10 bases lay between the germline ends. The CDR3 loop spans 13 amino acids. CDR3 bases: TGTGCCAGCTCTAGGTACGACACCGGGGAGCTGTTTTTT. Protein product: CASSRYDTGELFF.

This clone has more than one count but fewer than ten. This sequence joins TRBV5-1 and TRBJ2-3, with D possibly being TRBD1 (6 bases). Germline CDR1 SGHRS, CDR2 YFSETQ. This CDR3 region has 14 residues. Trimming removed 3 bases from V and 4 bases from J, with 12 bases in between. In nucleotides, the CDR3 is TGCGCCAGCAGCTACGGACAGCCAGCAGATACGCAGTATTTT. Its protein product is CASSYGQPADTQYF. The full variable domain, with the rest looked up from reference TRBV5-1 and TRBJ2-3, is KAGVTQTPRYLIKTRGQQVTLSCSPISGHRSVSWYQQTPGQGLQFLFEYFSETQRNKGNFPGRFSGRQFSNSRSEMNVSTLELGDSALYLCASSYGQPADTQYFGPGTRLTVL.

The V call is TRBV2, the J call TRBJ1-5; 7 bases line up with TRBD1. The CDR3 has 16 residues. CDR1 and CDR2 (germline): SNHLY, FYNNEI. V trimming: 4 bases; J trimming: 4 bases; junction bases outside the gene matches: 10. CDR3 sequence reads: CASSGGWGTANQPQHF. The CDR3 DNA is TGTGCCAGCAGTGGAGGCTGGGGGACAGCTAATCAGCCCCAGCATTTT.

The V and J genes are TRBV7-7 and TRBJ2-1; D is perhaps TRBD1 (6 bases). V shed 1 base and J shed 10 bases, with 14 bases lying between them. CDR3 length: 14 residues. Germline V lookup: CDR1 SSHAT, CDR2 FNYEAQ (reference sequence). Here the CDR3 DNA reads TGTGCCAGCAGCTTAGGGAACAGGGTGCCCGAGCAGTTCTTC. Its protein is CASSLGNRVPEQFF.

The chain joins TRBV9 to TRBJ2-7, with 7 bases matching TRBD2. Germline V gene data show CDR1 as SGDLS and CDR2 as YYNGEE. Trimming took 3 bases from V and 6 from J; bases not matched to a gene: 9. CDR3 length: 14 amino acids. The CDR3 is CASSAQLGGTEQYF. CDR3 DNA: TGTGCCAGCAGCGCCCAATTGGGGGGGACCGAGCAGTACTTC. Using reference TRBV9 and TRBJ2-7 for the parts outside the CDR3, the full variable domain is DSGVTQTPKHLITATGQRVTLRCSPRSGDLSVYWYQQSLDQGLQFLIQYYNGEERAKGNILERFSAQQFPDLHSELNLSSLELGDSALYFCASSAQLGGTEQYFGPGTRLTVT.

V and J are TRBV6-6 and TRBJ2-7; 11 bases match TRBD2. V lost 2 bases, J lost 3 bases, and 3 bases stayed unmatched. This CDR3 is 15 amino acids long. Germline CDR1 MNHNY, CDR2 SVGAGI (reference sequence). DNA for the CDR3: TGTGCCAGCAGTTACGGTCTAGCGGGGGGCTACGAGCAGTACTTC. Protein product: CASSYGLAGGYEQYF.

The J gene is TRBJ2-7, the V gene TRBV7-2; D may be TRBD2 (5 bases). The V and J ends lost 1 base and 5 bases respectively, with 15 bases between them. The CDR3 extends over 15 amino acids. Germline V gives CDR1 SGHTA, CDR2 FQGNSA. This CDR3 reads CASSLESRLIDEQYF. CDR3 sequence (DNA): TGTGCCAGCAGCTTAGAATCTCGACTAATTGACGAGCAGTACTTC.

In its sample, this clone was seen a few times. The V and J genes are TRBV6-5 and TRBJ1-1, with 7 nucleotides matching TRBD1. After removal of 8 bases from V and 1 base from J, the junction contained 10 bases not matched to a gene. The germline V gene has CDR1 MNHEY and CDR2 SVGAGI. This CDR3 has 15 amino acids. The CDR3 region is CASGPTGVGNTEAFF. The DNA for the CDR3 is TGTGCCAGCGGTCCAACAGGGGTGGGGAACACTGAAGCTTTCTTT.

The V gene is TRBV11-2, the J gene TRBJ2-7; 7 bases fit TRBD1. The V gene's germline CDR1 is SGHAT and CDR2 FQNNGV. The CDR3 is made up of 17 amino acids. V was pared by 2 bases and J by 2 bases, with 12 bases of the junction left unmatched. In DNA, the CDR3 is TGTGCCAGCAGCTTAAAGTCACGGACAGGCCTACCCTACGAGCAGTACTTC. This translates into CASSLKSRTGLPYEQYF.

This rearrangement joins TRBV30 to TRBJ2-7; 12 nucleotides line up with TRBD2. Germline CDR1 reads GTSNPN; CDR2 reads SVGIG (reference sequence). The CDR3 is 15 residues long. V trimming: 3 bases; J trimming: 6 bases; junction bases outside the gene matches: 9. The CDR3 reads CAWRPKLAGGGEQYF. CDR3 bases: TGTGCCTGGAGGCCCAAACTAGCGGGAGGAGGCGAGCAGTACTTC.

The chain links TRBV30 to TRBJ1-2; the D gene is possibly TRBD1 (6 bases). The CDR3 is 12 amino acids. CDR1 is GTSNPN and CDR2 is SVGIG in the germline V gene (reference sequence). Trimming pared 4 bases from V and 7 bases from J, leaving 13 bases between. Written as DNA, the CDR3 is TGTGCCTGGACGAGGGGGGGAGGTGGCTACACCTTC. It is translated as CAWTRGGGGYTF.

CDR3 coding DNA: TGTGCCAGCAGGGTCGGTGGAAACACCATATATTTT. Translated, it gives CASRVGGNTIYF. The V gene is TRBV6-1, the J gene TRBJ1-3, with D unresolved. Germline V CDR1 and CDR2: MNHNS, SASEGT. With 6 bases removed from V and 3 bases from J, the gap between germline ends came to 6 bases. The CDR3 extends over 12 amino acids.

The V call is TRBV18, the J call TRBJ1-1, with D perhaps matching TRBD1 (5 bases). V was clipped by 0 bases and J by 7 bases, with 9 bases between them. Germline V lookup: CDR1 KGHSH, CDR2 LQKENI. The CDR3 has 13 amino acids. The CDR3 loop reads CASSPPDSREAFF. The CDR3 region has the DNA TGTGCCAGCTCACCACCTGACAGCCGTGAAGCTTTCTTT.

The chain carries TRBV5-4 and TRBJ2-1; 10 positions agree with TRBD2. CDR3 length: 15 residues. V was pared by 2 bases and J by 7 bases, with 6 bases of the junction left unmatched. Germline V lookup: CDR1 SGHNT, CDR2 YYREEE (reference sequence). The DNA for the CDR3 is TGTGCCAGCAGCTTCCCGGGACTAGCGACGAATGAGCAGTTCTTC. Its translation is CASSFPGLATNEQFF. The full variable domain, with the rest looked up from reference TRBV5-4 and TRBJ2-1, is ETGVTQSPTHLIKTRGQQVTLRCSSQSGHNTVSWYQQALGQGPQFIFQYYREEENGRGNFPPRFSGLQFPNYSSELNVNALELDDSALYLCASSFPGLATNEQFFGPGTRLTVL.

The rearrangement joins TRBV5-6 to TRBJ2-1; TRBD2 aligns across 11 bases. There are 15 residues in the CDR3. J lost 9 bases, V lost 6 bases, and 11 bases had no gene match. Germline V CDR1 and CDR2: SGHDT, YYEEEE. CDR3 amino acids: CASTLAGGRFREQFF. In DNA form, the CDR3 reads TGTGCCAGCACCCTAGCGGGAGGCCGCTTTCGTGAGCAGTTCTTC.

As DNA, the CDR3 is TGTGCCAGCAGCTTAATAGGTAGCGGGAGTTTTGAGGGTGAGCAGTTCTTC. Protein sequence: CASSLIGSGSFEGEQFF. The chain is built from TRBV11-1 and TRBJ2-1, with TRBD2 identical over 9 bases. With V trimmed by 2 bases and J by 9 bases, 14 bases remained unmatched. This CDR3 is built from 17 residues. Germline CDR1 SGHAT, CDR2 FQDESV (reference sequence).

This clone was detected only once. The genes are TRBV12-5 and TRBJ2-7; 13 positions agree with TRBD2. There are 16 residues in the CDR3. Trimming took 0 bases from V and 7 from J; bases not matched to a gene: 6. Germline CDR1 and CDR2: LGHNT and FRNRAP. In DNA form, the CDR3 reads TGTGCTAGTGGTTTGGTACTTGGGACTAGCGGGATTGAGCAGTACTTC. As protein: CASGLVLGTSGIEQYF. Full variable domain (outside the CDR3, taken from reference TRBV12-5 and TRBJ2-7): DARVTQTPRHKVTEMGQEVTMRCQPILGHNTVFWYRQTMMQGLELLAYFRNRAPLDDSGMPKDRFSAEMPDATLATLKIQPSEPRDSAVYFCASGLVLGTSGIEQYFGPGTRLTVT.

The chain recombines TRBV28 with TRBJ2-7; no clear D. From germline, CDR1 is MDHEN and CDR2 SYDVKM. V lost 2 bases and J lost 6, with 11 bases in between. This CDR3 is built from 13 residues. The CDR3 DNA sequence: TGTGCCAGCAGTTTACCCGGGTTGGGCGAGCAGTACTTC. Its protein is CASSLPGLGEQYF. Supplemented by reference TRBV28 and TRBJ2-7, the full variable domain reads DVKVTQSSRYLVKRTGEKVFLECVQDMDHENMFWYRQDPGLGLRLIYFSYDVKMKEKGDIPEGYSVSREKKERFSLILESASTNQTSMYLCASSLPGLGEQYFGPGTRLTVT.

This clone came up a few times. The V gene is TRBV27, the J gene TRBJ2-7; 10 bases match TRBD2. In germline, CDR1 is MNHEY, CDR2 SMNVEV (reference sequence). The CDR3 loop spans 17 amino acids. The V segment lost 5 bases and the J segment 3 bases; nucleotides outside the gene matches: 13. CDR3 in DNA: TGTGCCAGCAGTGCCCACCTACAGCGGGAGGGCCACTACGAGCAGTACTTC. Translating it yields CASSAHLQREGHYEQYF.

This chain connects TRBV18 to TRBJ2-1; 13 bases are a match to TRBD2. This CDR3 region has 17 residues. With 4 bases clipped from V and 0 bases from J, the junction kept 3 bases outside the gene matches. Per germline, CDR1 KGHSH and CDR2 LQKENI. This chain's CDR3 is CASSQRTSGSSYNEQFF. The CDR3 coding sequence is TGTGCCAGCTCACAAAGGACTAGCGGGAGCTCCTACAATGAGCAGTTCTTC.

This sequence joins TRBV11-2 and TRBJ2-1; TRBD1 is a possible D gene (6 bases). Germline lookup yields CDR1 SGHAT and CDR2 FQNNGV. Trimming took off 5 bases at V and 0 bases at J, with 11 bases between the two ends. The CDR3 runs 15 residues. The CDR3 region is CASSPGQRSYNEQFF. The CDR3, as DNA: TGTGCCAGCAGCCCTGGACAGCGCTCCTACAATGAGCAGTTCTTC.